The clone carrying this TCR beta chain was seen only a few times. This record belongs to a study of OX40 agonist ivuxolimab in advanced cancers. Assay: immunoSEQ multiplex PCR; the TCRdb copy retains only in-frame clones and omits some. In the table there are about 47,000 clones, about 76% of which are singletons. The sample in question was CD4+ or CD8+ T cells sorted from blood, obtained in a trial of the OX40 agonist ivuxolimab. This receptor was taken from an adult with an advanced solid tumor such as melanoma, head and neck, liver or kidney cancer.

The CDR3 region is CASSAGTSGVGPYNEQFF. In DNA, the CDR3 is TGTGCCAGCAGCGCCGGGACTAGCGGGGTGGGCCCCTACAATGAGCAGTTCTTC. The genes are TRBV7-9 and TRBJ2-1, with 13 bases aligning to TRBD2. V dropped 5 bases and J dropped 2; count of bases not matched to a gene: 9. Germline values: CDR1 SEHNR, CDR2 FQNEAQ (reference sequence). CDR3 length: 18 residues.